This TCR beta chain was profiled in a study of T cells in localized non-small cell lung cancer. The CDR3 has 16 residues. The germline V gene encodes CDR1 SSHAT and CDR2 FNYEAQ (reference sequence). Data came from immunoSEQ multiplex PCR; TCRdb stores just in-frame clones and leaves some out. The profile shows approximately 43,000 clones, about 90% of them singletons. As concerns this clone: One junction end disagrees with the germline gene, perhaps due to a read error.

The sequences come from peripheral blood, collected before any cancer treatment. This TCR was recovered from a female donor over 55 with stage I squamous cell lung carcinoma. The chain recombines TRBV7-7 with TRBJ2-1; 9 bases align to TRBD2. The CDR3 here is CASSLAGVAGSNEQFF. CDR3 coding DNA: TGTGCTAGCAGCTTAGCGGGGGTAGCGGGCTCCAATGAGCAGTTCTTC.